This TCR beta chain derives from a study of blood T cells in healthy people across ages. Study results and limitations: Naive T cell percentage and TCR beta diversity correlated strongly.

It was with a sample-barcoded 5' primer and a J-beta primer mix that a second PCR of about 7 to 12 cycles was run. Each cDNA molecule was tagged by a template-switch adaptor that had 12 random nucleotides. MiXCR, applied by TCRdb to the 5' RACE reads, yields one record per CDR3 protein. The data hold about a million distinct CDR3 sequences, with about 51% observed a single time. Worth noting for this clonotype: The antigen is undetermined.

Germline V gene sequence: CDR1 MNHEY, CDR2 SVGEGT. V dropped 2 bases and J dropped 7 bases, with 11 bases sitting between them. CDR3 length: 13 amino acids. RNA extraction gave at least 5 micrograms of total RNA per sample. Sequencing input: blood. The origin of this receptor is a woman aged 55-75 years in good health. The V call is TRBV6-2 or TRBV6-3, the J call TRBJ1-2, with no clear D. The CDR3 region has the DNA TGTGCCAGCAGTTACCTGGAGGTGGGTGGCTACACCTTC. It is translated as CASSYLEVGGYTF.